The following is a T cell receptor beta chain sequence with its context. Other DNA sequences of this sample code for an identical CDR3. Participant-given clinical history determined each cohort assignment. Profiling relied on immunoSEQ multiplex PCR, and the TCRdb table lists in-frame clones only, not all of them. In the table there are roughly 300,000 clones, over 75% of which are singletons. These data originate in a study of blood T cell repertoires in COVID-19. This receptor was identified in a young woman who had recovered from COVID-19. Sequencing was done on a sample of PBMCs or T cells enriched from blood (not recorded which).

Here the CDR3 DNA reads TGCGCCAGCAGCTCCGGGACAGGGGCCTACGAGCAGTACTTC. Its protein is CASSSGTGAYEQYF. This rearrangement joins TRBV5-1 to TRBJ2-7; 10 bases map to TRBD1. V dropped 3 bases and J dropped 2; count of bases not matched to a gene: 2. Germline V gene sequence: CDR1 SGHRS, CDR2 YFSETQ. This CDR3 comprises 14 residues.